The clone carrying this T cell receptor beta chain was seen only a few times. Its antigen is unidentified. Once obtained from cultured CD4+ T cells, the DNA was sequenced using the Oncomine TCR Beta short-read assay. TCRdb passed the PCR reads through MiXCR, listing each CDR3 protein once. Altogether about 20,000 distinct CDR3 sequences are present, roughly 38% being singletons, with the ten largest covering about 3%. This record comes from a study of vaccination and CD4 T cells after COVID-19. For the study at large: Typically, post-vaccine samples were obtained a median roughly 75 days after dose two, within a range of 14 to 241. Study-wide findings and caveats: It was found that, in convalescent patients, 304 of 307 vaccine-specific clones were spike mono-reactive.

Trimming left V 8 bases short and J 1 base short, with 5 bases between. The length of the CDR3 is 11 residues. Per the germline V gene, CDR1 is ENHRY and CDR2 is SYGVKD. Time point meaning: late sampling 161 to 241 days after vaccination in three convalescent patients. The treatment is: approximately 9-day PBMC culture with coronavirus spike peptide pools or control peptides (ViraFEST assay). Negative selection was the method that isolated CD4+ T cells after 10 days of culture. The rearrangement links TRBV10-3 to TRBJ1-1, with D uncertain. The TCR sequence derives from a human donor who had recovered from COVID-19. The sample in question was CD4+ T cells from blood, cultured in vitro, obtained about 7 months after SARS-CoV-2 vaccination. The CDR3 nucleotides are TGTGCCATCCAAGAGAACACTGAAGCTTTCTTT. Translating gives CAIQENTEAFF.